This entry describes one T cell receptor (beta chain). Every TCR beta cDNA library bore unique molecular identifiers. TCRdb reanalysed the PCR reads using MiXCR and keeps one entry per CDR3 protein. The profile shows about 540,000 distinct CDR3 sequences, around a third of them singletons. These data are taken from a study of post-analysis software for immune sequencing data. The sample was blood. The clonotype was recovered from a girl aged 2-17 years with multiple sclerosis.

CDR3 residues: CASSLPDRGNNQPQHF. The CDR3 DNA reads TGCGCCAGCAGCTTGCCTGACAGGGGAAACAATCAGCCCCAGCATTTT. The rearrangement joins TRBV5-1 to TRBJ1-5, with 8 bases fitting TRBD1. The CDR3 has 16 amino acids. CDR1 and CDR2 from the germline V gene are SGHRS and YFSETQ. V gave up 1 base and J gave up 3 bases; unmatched junction bases: 6.